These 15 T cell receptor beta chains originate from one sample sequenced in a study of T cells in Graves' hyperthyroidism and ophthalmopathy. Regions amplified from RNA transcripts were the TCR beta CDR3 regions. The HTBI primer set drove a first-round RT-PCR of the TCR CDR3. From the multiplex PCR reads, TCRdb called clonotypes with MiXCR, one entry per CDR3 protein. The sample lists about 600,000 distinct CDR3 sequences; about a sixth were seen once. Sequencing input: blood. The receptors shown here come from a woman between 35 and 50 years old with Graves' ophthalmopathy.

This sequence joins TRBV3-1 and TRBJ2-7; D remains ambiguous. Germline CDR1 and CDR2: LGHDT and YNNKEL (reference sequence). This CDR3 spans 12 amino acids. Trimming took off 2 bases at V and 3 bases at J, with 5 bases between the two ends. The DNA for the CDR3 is TGTGCCAGCAGCCAAACCCGCTACGAGCAGTACTTC. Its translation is CASSQTRYEQYF.

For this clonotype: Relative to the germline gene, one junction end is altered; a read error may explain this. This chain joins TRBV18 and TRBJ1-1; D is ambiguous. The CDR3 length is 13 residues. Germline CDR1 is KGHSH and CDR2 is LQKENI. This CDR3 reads CTSSLGLGTEAFF. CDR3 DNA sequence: TGTACCAGCTCCCTAGGACTTGGCACTGAAGCTTTCTTT.

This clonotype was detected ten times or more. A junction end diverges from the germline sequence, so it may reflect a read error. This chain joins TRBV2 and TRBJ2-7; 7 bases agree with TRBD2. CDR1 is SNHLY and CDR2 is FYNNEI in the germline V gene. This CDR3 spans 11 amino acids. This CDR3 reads CASGRDYGQYF. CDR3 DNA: TGTGCCAGCGGGAGGGACTACGGGCAGTACTTC.

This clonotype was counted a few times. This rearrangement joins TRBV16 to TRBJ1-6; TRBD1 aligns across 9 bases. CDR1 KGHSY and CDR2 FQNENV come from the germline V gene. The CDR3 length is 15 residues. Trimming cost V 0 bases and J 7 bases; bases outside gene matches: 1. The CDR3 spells CASSQSGTGNSPLHF. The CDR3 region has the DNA TGTGCCAGCAGCCAATCCGGGACAGGGAATTCACCCCTCCACTTT.

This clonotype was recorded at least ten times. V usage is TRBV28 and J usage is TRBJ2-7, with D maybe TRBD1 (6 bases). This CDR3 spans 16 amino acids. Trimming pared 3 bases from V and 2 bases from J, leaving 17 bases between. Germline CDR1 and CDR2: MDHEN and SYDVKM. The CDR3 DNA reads TGTGCCAGCAGTTTCACCCCCAGGGGAACGACCTACGAGCAGTACTTC. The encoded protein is CASSFTPRGTTYEQYF.

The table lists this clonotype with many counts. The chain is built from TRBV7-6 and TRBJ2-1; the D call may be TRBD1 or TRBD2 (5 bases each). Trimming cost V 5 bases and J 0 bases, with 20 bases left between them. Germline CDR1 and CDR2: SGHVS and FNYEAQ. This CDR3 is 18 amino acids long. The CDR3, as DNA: TGTGCCAGCAGCCAAGTAGAGGGGTCCACCTACTCCTACAATGAGCAGTTCTTC. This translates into CASSQVEGSTYSYNEQFF.

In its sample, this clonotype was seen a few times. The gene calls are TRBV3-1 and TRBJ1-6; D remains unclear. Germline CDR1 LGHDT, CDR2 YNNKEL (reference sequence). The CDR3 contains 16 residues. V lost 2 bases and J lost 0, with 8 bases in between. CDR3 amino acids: CASSQRGSSYNSPLHF. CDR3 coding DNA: TGTGCCAGCAGCCAACGAGGGAGCTCCTATAATTCACCCCTCCACTTT.

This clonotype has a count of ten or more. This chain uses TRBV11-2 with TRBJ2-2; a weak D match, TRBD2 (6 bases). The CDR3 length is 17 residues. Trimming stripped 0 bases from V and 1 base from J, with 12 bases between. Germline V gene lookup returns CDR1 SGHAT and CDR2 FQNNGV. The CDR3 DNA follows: TGTGCCAGCAGCTTAGATCATGGGGGAGGGAACACCGGGGAGCTGTTTTTT. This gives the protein CASSLDHGGGNTGELFF. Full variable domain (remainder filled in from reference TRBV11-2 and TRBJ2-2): EAGVAQSPRYKIIEKRQSVAFWCNPISGHATLYWYQQILGQGPKLLIQFQNNGVVDDSQLPKDRFSAERLKGVDSTLKIQPAKLEDSAVYLCASSLDHGGGNTGELFFGEGSRLTVL.

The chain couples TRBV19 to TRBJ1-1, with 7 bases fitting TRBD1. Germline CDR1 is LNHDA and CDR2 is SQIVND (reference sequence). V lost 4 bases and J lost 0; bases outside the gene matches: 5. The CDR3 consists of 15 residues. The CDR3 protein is CASSRRTGLNTEAFF. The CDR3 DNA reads TGTGCCAGTAGTAGACGGACAGGATTGAACACTGAAGCTTTCTTT.

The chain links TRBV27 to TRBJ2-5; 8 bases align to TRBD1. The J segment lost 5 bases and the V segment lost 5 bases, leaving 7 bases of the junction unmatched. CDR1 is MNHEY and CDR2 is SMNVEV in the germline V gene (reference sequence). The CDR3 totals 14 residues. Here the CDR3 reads CASSPLDRVETQYF. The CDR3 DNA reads TGTGCCAGCAGTCCCTTGGACAGGGTTGAGACCCAGTACTTC.

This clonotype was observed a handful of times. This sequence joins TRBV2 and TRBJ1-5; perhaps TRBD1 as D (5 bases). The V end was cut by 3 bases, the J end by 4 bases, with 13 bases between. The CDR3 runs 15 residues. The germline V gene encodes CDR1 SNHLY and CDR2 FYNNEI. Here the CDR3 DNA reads TGTGCCAGCAGTGATAAGGGGCTCGCTAATCAGCCCCAGCATTTT. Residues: CASSDKGLANQPQHF.

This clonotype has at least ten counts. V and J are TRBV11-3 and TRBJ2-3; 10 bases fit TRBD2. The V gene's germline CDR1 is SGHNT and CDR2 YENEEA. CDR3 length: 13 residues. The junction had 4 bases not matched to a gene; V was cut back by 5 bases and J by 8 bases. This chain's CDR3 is CASSPGTSATQYF. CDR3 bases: TGTGCCAGCAGCCCAGGGACTAGCGCTACGCAGTATTTT.

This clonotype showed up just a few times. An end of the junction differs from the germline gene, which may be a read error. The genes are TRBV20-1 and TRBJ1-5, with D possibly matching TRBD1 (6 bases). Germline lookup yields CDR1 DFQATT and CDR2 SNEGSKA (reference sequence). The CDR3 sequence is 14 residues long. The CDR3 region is CSAGGGYSNRPQHF. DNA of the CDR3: TGCAGTGCTGGGGGCGGGTATAGCAATCGGCCCCAGCATTTT.

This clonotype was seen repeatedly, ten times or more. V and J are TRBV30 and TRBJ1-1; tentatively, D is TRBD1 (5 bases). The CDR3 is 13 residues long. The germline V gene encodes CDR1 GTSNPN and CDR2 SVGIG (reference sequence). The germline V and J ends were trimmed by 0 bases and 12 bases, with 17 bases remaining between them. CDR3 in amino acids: CAWSVQTAGATFF. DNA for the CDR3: TGTGCCTGGAGTGTACAAACGGCCGGGGCTACTTTCTTT.

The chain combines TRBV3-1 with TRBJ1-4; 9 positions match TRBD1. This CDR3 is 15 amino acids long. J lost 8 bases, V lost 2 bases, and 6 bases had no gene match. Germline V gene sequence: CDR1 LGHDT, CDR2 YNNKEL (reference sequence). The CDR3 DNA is TGTGCCAGCAGCCAATCCGGGACAGGGTGGGAAAAACTGTTTTTT. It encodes CASSQSGTGWEKLFF.